The 3 T cell receptor beta chains in this list originate from one sample, sequenced in a study of blood T cells in healthy people across ages. A second PCR, run for roughly 7 to 11 cycles, used a sample-barcoded 5' primer plus a J-beta primer mix. Each CDR3 protein is one row after TCRdb ran MiXCR on the 5' RACE reads. This table has fewer than 2 million distinct CDR3 sequences, 35% to 50% appearing once. The specimen was blood. These receptors all come from a human donor in good health.

The gene calls are TRBV6-1 and TRBJ2-2; 11 bases are a match to TRBD1. There are 16 residues in the CDR3. The V segment lost 6 bases and the J segment 0 bases; nucleotides outside the gene matches: 3. Germline CDR1 reads MNHNS; CDR2 reads SASEGT. In DNA, the CDR3 is TGTGCCAGCAGGGGGACAGGGGGAGCGAACACCGGGGAGCTGTTTTTT. Residues: CASRGTGGANTGELFF.

This clonotype was recorded a few times. The V gene is TRBV29-1, the J gene TRBJ1-2, with D tentatively TRBD1 (6 bases). Germline V gene lookup returns CDR1 SQVTM and CDR2 ANQGSEA. The V end lost 7 bases, the J end lost 4 bases, and 19 bases lay between the germline ends. CDR3 size: 14 residues. The CDR3 coding sequence is TGCAGCGCACCTCAGACCGGGACACTCTATGGCTACACCTTC. This translates into CSAPQTGTLYGYTF.

For this clonotype: No conserved phenylalanine or tryptophan is present at the end of the CDR3, so a read error is the likely explanation. V usage is TRBV2 and J usage is TRBJ1-2, with 8 positions matching TRBD1. The junction had 5 bases not matched to a gene; V was cut back by 6 bases and J by 5 bases. CDR1 SNHLY and CDR2 FYNNEI come from the germline V gene. There are 13 residues in the CDR3. This CDR3 reads CASRRGQAYGYTC. The CDR3 nucleotides read TGTGCCAGCAGACGGGGACAGGCTTATGGCTACACCTGC.